This note documents a single TCR beta chain sequence. This clone was observed once. Its antigen is unknown. Base qualities are not at hand, and no much larger clone is one base apart. The method behind the library was the immunoSEQ multiplex PCR assay. For the multiplex PCR, a mixture combining 60 forward primers for TCR Vbeta segments and 13 reverse primers for TCR Jbeta segments was used. Amplification of the CDR3 region of rearranged TCR beta genes was performed with a multiplex PCR assay on genomic DNA. The Illumina HiSeq System was used to sequence the amplified TCR beta libraries as 87-base-pair reads. The paper's data handling went like this. Across the roughly 600 repertoires, a later analysis counted 80 million or so unique TCR beta chains, roughly 11 million of which were shared by at least two donors. Raw reads were error-corrected and collapsed into unique sequences with a nearest-neighbor algorithm that merged closely related sequences to remove PCR and sequencing errors. Alignment of CDR3 sequences to IMGT reference sequences was used to assign V, D and J gene segments. Each retained sequence needed at least a six-nucleotide match to both a V gene segment and a J gene segment. A rearrangement counted as productive if the CDR3 had no stop codons and remained in frame with V and J, and every other rearrangement counted as non-productive. CDR3 was defined by IMGT convention, running from the second conserved V-encoded cysteine to the conserved J-encoded phenylalanine. Sequences without an unambiguous match to a single V gene segment were excluded from the earlier analysis of several hundred of the donors. In an earlier analysis of several hundred of the donors, V segments were called functional above 56.7% productive rearrangements and were called segregating when the between-donor standard deviation exceeded 5%. To diagnose cytomegalovirus status from the catalog of TCR beta chain sequences, a statistical classification framework was built. A later analysis assigned V and J genes by comparing TCR nucleotide sequences with IMGT/GENE-DB human TR gene sequences. In a later analysis, CDR3 sequences and most-parsimonious VDJ recombination scenarios were assigned using the TCRdist pipeline. A later analysis defined each TCR beta chain by its CDR3 amino acid sequence plus V-gene family, and excluded reads lacking a unique V-gene family. In a later analysis, a few hundred highly shared, low-generation-probability nucleotide sequences were removed to address suspected cross-contamination and a sequencing artifact. A later analysis calculated a clonal expansion index for each public chain from normalized within-repertoire ranks of inferred template counts. A later analysis computed generation probabilities with a VDJ recombination model fitted to out-of-frame rearrangements, and checked the results against IGoR. Hypergeometric tests were used in a later analysis to score TCR-TCR, TCR-HLA and TCR-CMV co-occurrence, with a repertoire-size bias correction applied to the TCR pairs. A later analysis estimated false discovery rates by permuting HLA or CMV assignments 20 times. In a later analysis, co-occurring TCRs were grouped with DBSCAN, and TCRdist sequence similarity was added when clustering was performed within HLA-allele-positive subsets. Repertoires with fewer than 30,000 or more than 120,000 public chains, plus five repertoires with anomalous nucleotide sharing, were excluded from co-occurrence clustering. Not all clones reach the TCRdb copy of this immuneACCESS table, which keeps in-frame sequences only. Checked studies attribute under half of the gap to unresolved V genes and leave the rest unexplained. V, J and clone size are taken as reported in that table, and D and trimming were inferred from the DNA itself. In this sample the table shows 100,000 to 150,000 clones, around 76% of which occur a single time. About 1.8% of the sample is held by the ten biggest clonotypes.

The data originate from a study of cytomegalovirus exposure and HLA in healthy donors (dated by TCRdb to about 2017). A note on the overall study: An earlier analysis of roughly 570 of the donors reported over 250 Gb of sequence data and 95 million to 120 million unique TCR beta sequences obtained from about 200 million T cells. An early release covering roughly 640 HLA-typed donors comprised about 290 gigabases of sequencing data and around 80 million unique TCR sequences. Among the roughly 380 genotyped donors, around 81% belonged to the genetic ancestry cluster associated with self-reported Caucasian donors. The study was designed to test whether signatures of past pathogen exposure could be identified by cataloging public T cell receptors. The study profiled the T cell repertoires of under 850 subjects by immunosequencing and related them to cytomegalovirus serostatus. A separate validation cohort of roughly 130 different subjects was used in addition to the 666-subject first cohort. The study combined high-throughput TCR immunosequencing, statistical association of individual TCRs with disease status, and machine learning to predict cytomegalovirus infection status. A later analysis re-analyzed previously published TCR beta repertoires from approximately 670 donors and added high-resolution HLA genotyping to study TCR occurrence patterns. Rather than drawing on any new phenotypic data, the later analysis identified candidate immune exposures from TCR beta sequences and the way those sequences occurred across donors. An earlier analysis of 587 of the donors applied high-throughput TCR beta sequencing to assess whether each TCR beta V gene segment acted as functional or pseudogenic. Donor age, sex, ethnicity and CMV serostatus were collected together with the repertoire data. In a later genetic analysis, genome-wide SNP genotypes for 398 of the 666 donors were used, and that subset was treated as a discovery cohort. Every discovery cohort repertoire had been produced on one sequencing platform. HLA typing covered class I and class II loci at four-digit resolution. The number of donors typed differed by locus, with about 629-640 for A, B, C, DRB1 and DQB1, roughly 520 for DQA1, about 610 for DPA1, and roughly 450 for DPB1. Because of strong linkage in the cohort, five DR-DQ haplotypes were treated as single units for association and clustering. On average, roughly 200,000 unique TCR beta nucleotide sequences were sequenced per donor among 398 genotyped donors of the cohort, with roughly 18% of those sequences being non-productive.

The cohort consisted of 600 to 750 healthy bone marrow donors. Cohort members were all nominally healthy when sampled, although unrecorded immune exposures were likely present. The donor was CMV seronegative and was included in the group of under 450 seronegative cohort members. A peripheral blood sample was collected from each donor, and TCR beta sequencing was performed on peripheral blood mononuclear cells. The Qiagen DNeasy Blood Extraction Kit was used to extract genomic DNA from the blood cell samples. CDR1 and CDR2, per the germline V gene, are SGHDT and YYEEEE. Unmatched junction bases come to 3, with V trimmed by 1 base and J by 3 bases. Its CDR3 holds 16 amino acids, cysteine through phenylalanine. This entry keeps only the CDR3 DNA: 48 bases, framed from base 1. Overall study outcomes, separate from this receptor: In a later genetic analysis, a missense DCLRE1C variant was associated with V-gene and J-gene trimming of TCR beta chains, and the association was replicated in an independent cohort. In a later analysis, TCR association rates were found to vary across HLA loci, with the most associated TCRs seen for DRB1 alleles and the fewest for HLA-C alleles. The classifier was reported to diagnose cytomegalovirus status with high specificity and sensitivity in both the original cohort and the validation cohort. CMV serostatus was the only immune exposure information available for the cohort. A few of the identified cytomegalovirus-associated TCR beta chains were confirmed in vitro to be specific for cytomegalovirus antigens. The study listed 150 to 200 TCR beta chains as associated with cytomegalovirus. The sequencing pipeline was judged likely to have produced a cluster of highly shared sequence variants as a technical artifact. In a later genetic analysis, fewer N-insertions in productive TCRs were reported among donors in an Asian-associated ancestry cluster than the roughly 710-donor mean. A later analysis reported that several top co-occurrence clusters appeared linked to parvovirus B19, influenza, CMV and Epstein-Barr virus. A further reported finding was that TCR beta sequences accurately predicted the HLA-A and HLA-B alleles for most subjects in the first cohort. In this cohort, only TCR beta chains were sequenced, and detectable features were limited by the absence of alpha or paired-chain data. Presence/absence analyses assumed roughly uniform sequencing depth across donors, an assumption that may not hold. According to a later analysis, most CMV-associated TCR beta chains appeared to be HLA-restricted, and the HLA associations seemed to be driven largely by CMV exposure. In a later analysis, 16,951 TCR beta sequences were associated with specific HLA alleles at a false discovery rate of 0.05. Because counts were too low, some 17 rarely observed V segments, including chromosome 9 orphons, were left out of the earlier analysis of approximately 580 of the donors. Most TCR sequences were observed very rarely across donors, whereas some public TCRs were present in many individuals. Some IMGT-functional V segments, including TRBV6-2 and TRBV6-3, could not be distinguished by the 87-base-pair reads and were therefore excluded. Because HLA typing was missing for some donors at each locus, association tests included only the typed subset. In a later analysis, HLA-associated TCR beta chains showed more clonal expansion and lower generation probabilities than non-associated chains that were equally common. Linkage disequilibrium might explain the correlated functional status among segregating V segments, but an unknown experimental factor could not be ruled out. It was suggested by the authors that the approach could potentially be generalized to other disease states and immunological phenotypes. In an earlier analysis of several hundred of the donors, most TCR beta V segments were observed in productive rearrangements about 87% or about 30% of the time, broadly matching IMGT annotations. When HLA alleles, especially DR and DQ, strongly co-occurred, attributing TCR associations to individual alleles was difficult.

The specimen was PBMCs. This clonotype was obtained from a woman between 45 and 65 years old in good health and CMV-seronegative. The rearranged segments are TRBV5-6 and TRBJ2-7, with 14 bases aligning to TRBD2. The DNA is as follows: TGTGCCAGCAGCTTGAAGGGACTAGCGGGAGTCTACGAGCAGTACTTC. This sequence encodes CASSLKGLAGVYEQYF.